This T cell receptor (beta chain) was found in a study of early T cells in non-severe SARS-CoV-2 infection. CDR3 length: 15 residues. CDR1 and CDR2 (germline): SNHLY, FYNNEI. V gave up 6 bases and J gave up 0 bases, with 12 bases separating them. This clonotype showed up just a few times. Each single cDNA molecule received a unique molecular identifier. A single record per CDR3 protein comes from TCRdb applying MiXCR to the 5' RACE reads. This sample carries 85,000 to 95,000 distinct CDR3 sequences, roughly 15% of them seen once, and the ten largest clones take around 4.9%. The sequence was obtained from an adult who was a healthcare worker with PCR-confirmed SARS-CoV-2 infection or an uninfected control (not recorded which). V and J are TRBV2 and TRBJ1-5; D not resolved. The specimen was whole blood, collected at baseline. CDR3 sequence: CASSWHSHSNQPQHF. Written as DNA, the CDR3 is TGTGCCAGCAGCTGGCACTCTCATAGCAATCAGCCCCAGCATTTT.